This TCR beta chain was sequenced for a study of technical replicates of blood from several donors. Measured with immunoSEQ multiplex PCR; TCRdb has only the in-frame clones, and not every one. The top ten hold around 0.38% of the sample, which has 35,000 to 50,000 clones, about 96% seen once. Per germline, CDR1 SGHDT and CDR2 YYEEEE. CDR3 length: 15 residues. V lost 5 bases, J lost 3 bases, and 10 bases stayed unmatched. The chain couples TRBV5-6 to TRBJ2-5; 7 bases line up with TRBD1. The clonotype comes from a human donor in good health. The sequencing sample was made of T cells isolated from PBMCs. CDR3 region: CASRVGSGQKETQYF. CDR3 DNA sequence: TGTGCCAGCAGGGTTGGATCGGGACAGAAAGAGACCCAGTACTTC. The entire variable domain, with the rest obtained from reference TRBV5-6 and TRBJ2-5, is as follows: DAGVTQSPTHLIKTRGQQVTLRCSPKSGHDTVSWYQQALGQGPQFIFQYYEEEERQRGNFPDRFSGHQFPNYSSELNVNALLLGDSALYLCASRVGSGQKETQYFGPGTRLLVL.